This TCR beta chain was profiled in a study of response to subunit inactivated influenza vaccine. The V end lost 7 bases, the J end lost 2 bases, and 6 bases lay between the germline ends. Germline lookup yields CDR1 MNHNS and CDR2 SASEGT. This CDR3 contains 13 residues. Via MiXCR, TCRdb re-called the RT-PCR reads, giving one row per CDR3 protein. The table shows 450,000 to 600,000 distinct CDR3 sequences, with approximately 7.6% occurring only once. Overall study results and limits: Authors suggested each seasonal flu vaccination may recruit only limited numbers of new T cells.

Comment on this clonotype: The antigen is not known.

This sequence was found in a man between 50 and 69 years old who received an inactivated influenza vaccine. Sequencing was performed on PBMCs from blood, taken 23 to 25 months after vaccination. The chain links TRBV6-1 to TRBJ2-6, with no clear D. The CDR3 region is CASTMTGANVLTF. CDR3 nucleotides: TGTGCCAGCACGATGACTGGGGCCAACGTCCTGACTTTC.